This T cell receptor beta chain was observed in a study of T cell responses to AZD1222 COVID-19 vaccine. Regarding the study as a whole: Close to half of spike-specific TCRs reportedly recognize unmutated variant regions. Increases in Spike-specific TCR breadth and depth were seen after two AZD1222 doses. Mapped onto spike, vaccine-associated CD4 TCRs spanned it and were dominant at 160-218 and 743-854.

Of note for this clone: Its antigen remains unknown.

Germline loops: CDR1 LNHNV, CDR2 YYDKDF (reference sequence). The CDR3 contains 15 residues. With V trimmed by 4 bases and J by 1 base, 3 bases remained unmatched. TCRdb's copy holds only in-frame clones and misses some; the assay was immunoSEQ multiplex PCR. The sample consists of around 150,000 clones, 80% to 95% of them appearing once. The V call is TRBV15, the J call TRBJ1-5, with 8 bases fitting TRBD1. This receptor was taken from an adult in good health. The specimen comprised peripheral blood, sampled on day 0 of AZD1222 vaccination. CDR3 protein: CATSKDRGSNQPQHF. The CDR3, as DNA: TGTGCCACCAGCAAAGACAGGGGCAGCAATCAGCCCCAGCATTTT.